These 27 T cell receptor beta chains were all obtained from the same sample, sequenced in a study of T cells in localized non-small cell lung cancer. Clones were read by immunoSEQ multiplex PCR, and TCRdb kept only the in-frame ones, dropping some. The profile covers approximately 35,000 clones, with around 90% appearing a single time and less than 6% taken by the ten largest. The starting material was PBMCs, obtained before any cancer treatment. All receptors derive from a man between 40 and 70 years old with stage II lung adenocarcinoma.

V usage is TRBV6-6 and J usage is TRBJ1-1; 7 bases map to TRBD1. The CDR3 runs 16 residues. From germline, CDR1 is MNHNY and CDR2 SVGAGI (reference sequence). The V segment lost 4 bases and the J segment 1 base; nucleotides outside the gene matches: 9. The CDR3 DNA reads TGTGCCAGCAGTTTCCGTCCGGCAGGGGGGAACACTGAAGCTTTCTTT. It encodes CASSFRPAGGNTEAFF.

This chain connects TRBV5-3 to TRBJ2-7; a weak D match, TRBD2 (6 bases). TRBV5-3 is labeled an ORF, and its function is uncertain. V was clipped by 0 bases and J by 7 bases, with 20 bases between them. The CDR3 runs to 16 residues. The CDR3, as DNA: TGTGCCAGAAGCTTGGACCGACTACCGGGAGCTTGGGAGCAGTACTTC. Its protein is CARSLDRLPGAWEQYF.

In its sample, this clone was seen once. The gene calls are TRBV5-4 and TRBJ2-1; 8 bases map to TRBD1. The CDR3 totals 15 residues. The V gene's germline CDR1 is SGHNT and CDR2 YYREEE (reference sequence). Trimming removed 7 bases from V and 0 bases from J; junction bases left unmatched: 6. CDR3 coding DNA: TGTGCCAGCCAAGGACAGGGAGACTCCTACAATGAGCAGTTCTTC. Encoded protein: CASQGQGDSYNEQFF.

The CDR3 sequence is CSAPGNTEAFF. DNA for the CDR3: TGCAGTGCCCCGGGCAACACTGAAGCTTTCTTT. The V and J genes are TRBV20-1 and TRBJ1-1; D gene uncertain. The V gene's germline CDR1 is DFQATT and CDR2 SNEGSKA (reference sequence). Deletions cut 6 bases from V and 2 bases from J, with 7 bases between. There are 11 residues in the CDR3.

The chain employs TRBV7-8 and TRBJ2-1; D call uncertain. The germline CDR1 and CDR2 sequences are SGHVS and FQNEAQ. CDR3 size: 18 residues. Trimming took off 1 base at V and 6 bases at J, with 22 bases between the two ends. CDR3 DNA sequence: TGTGCCAGCAGCTTAGTTGGCCGCACCATTACCTCTCCCAATGAGCAGTTCTTC. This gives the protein CASSLVGRTITSPNEQFF.

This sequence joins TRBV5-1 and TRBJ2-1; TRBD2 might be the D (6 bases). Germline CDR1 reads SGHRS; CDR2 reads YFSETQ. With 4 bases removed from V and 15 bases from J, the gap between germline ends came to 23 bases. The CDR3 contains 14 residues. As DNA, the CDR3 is TGCGCCAGCAGCCCCCTTGTCCAGGAGGGAGTACCGTTCTTC. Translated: CASSPLVQEGVPFF.

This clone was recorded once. In DNA, the CDR3 is TGTGCCAGCCTGGGACCGGGACAGACAGGATACGAGCAGTACTTC. This codes for CASLGPGQTGYEQYF. This chain links TRBV19 with TRBJ2-7, with 7 bases aligning to TRBD1. The V segment lost 9 bases and the J segment 4 bases; nucleotides outside the gene matches: 15. The CDR3 runs 15 residues. The V gene's germline CDR1 is LNHDA and CDR2 SQIVND (reference sequence).

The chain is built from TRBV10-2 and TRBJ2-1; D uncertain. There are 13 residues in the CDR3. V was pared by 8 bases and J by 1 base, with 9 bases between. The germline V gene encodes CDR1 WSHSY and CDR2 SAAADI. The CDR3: CASVRVSYNEQFF. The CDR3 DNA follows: TGCGCCAGCGTAAGGGTTTCCTACAATGAGCAGTTCTTC.

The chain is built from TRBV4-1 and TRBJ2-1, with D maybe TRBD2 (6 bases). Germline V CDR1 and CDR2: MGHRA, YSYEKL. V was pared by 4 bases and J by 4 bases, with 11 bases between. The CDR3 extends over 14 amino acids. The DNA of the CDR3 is TGCGCCAGCAGCCGGGAGGTCTTATACAATGAGCAGTTCTTC. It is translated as CASSREVLYNEQFF.

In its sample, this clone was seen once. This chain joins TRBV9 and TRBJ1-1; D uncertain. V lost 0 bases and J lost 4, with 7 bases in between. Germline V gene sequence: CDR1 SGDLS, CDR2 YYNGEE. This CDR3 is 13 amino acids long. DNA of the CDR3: TGTGCCAGCAGCGTAGGGATCGGCACTGAAGCTTTCTTT. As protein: CASSVGIGTEAFF.

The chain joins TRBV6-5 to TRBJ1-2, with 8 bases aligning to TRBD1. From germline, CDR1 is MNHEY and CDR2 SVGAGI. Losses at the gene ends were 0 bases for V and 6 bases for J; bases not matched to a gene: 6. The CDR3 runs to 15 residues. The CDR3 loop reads CASSYSAGGANGYTF. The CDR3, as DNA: TGTGCCAGCAGTTACTCGGCAGGGGGCGCAAATGGCTACACCTTC.

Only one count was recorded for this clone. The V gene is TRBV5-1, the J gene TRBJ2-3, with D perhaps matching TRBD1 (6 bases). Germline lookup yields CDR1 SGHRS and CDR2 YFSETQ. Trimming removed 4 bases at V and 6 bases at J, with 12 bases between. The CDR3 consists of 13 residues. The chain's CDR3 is CASSEQGPDTQYF. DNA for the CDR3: TGCGCCAGCAGCGAACAGGGCCCGGATACGCAGTATTTT. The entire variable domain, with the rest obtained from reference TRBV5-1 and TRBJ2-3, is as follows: KAGVTQTPRYLIKTRGQQVTLSCSPISGHRSVSWYQQTPGQGLQFLFEYFSETQRNKGNFPGRFSGRQFSNSRSEMNVSTLELGDSALYLCASSEQGPDTQYFGPGTRLTVL.

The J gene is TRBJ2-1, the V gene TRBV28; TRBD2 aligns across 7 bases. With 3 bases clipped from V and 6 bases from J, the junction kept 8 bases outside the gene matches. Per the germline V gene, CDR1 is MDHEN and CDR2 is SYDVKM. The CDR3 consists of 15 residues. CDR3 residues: CASSLGGSLGNEQFF. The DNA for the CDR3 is TGTGCCAGCAGTTTGGGCGGGAGTTTGGGCAATGAGCAGTTCTTC. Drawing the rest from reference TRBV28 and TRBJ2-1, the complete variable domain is DVKVTQSSRYLVKRTGEKVFLECVQDMDHENMFWYRQDPGLGLRLIYFSYDVKMKEKGDIPEGYSVSREKKERFSLILESASTNQTSMYLCASSLGGSLGNEQFFGPGTRLTVL.

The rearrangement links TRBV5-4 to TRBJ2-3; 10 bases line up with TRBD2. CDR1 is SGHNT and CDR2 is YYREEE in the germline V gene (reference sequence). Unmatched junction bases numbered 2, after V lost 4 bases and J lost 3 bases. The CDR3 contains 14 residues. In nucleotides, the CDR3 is TGTGCCAGCAGCCAACTAGCGGGAACAGATACGCAGTATTTT. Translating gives CASSQLAGTDTQYF.

CDR3 protein: CASSSIWSSGRTQETQYF. DNA for the CDR3: TGTGCCAGCAGCTCTATATGGTCCTCGGGGCGCACCCAAGAGACCCAGTACTTC. V gene TRBV11-1 combines with J gene TRBJ2-5, with D tentatively TRBD1 or TRBD2 (5 bases each). The CDR3 loop spans 18 amino acids. Deletions cut 4 bases from V and 1 base from J, with 22 bases between. Germline loops: CDR1 SGHAT, CDR2 FQDESV (reference sequence).

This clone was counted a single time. The CDR3 loop reads CASRGPDRGLETQYF. The CDR3 bases are TGTGCCAGCAGGGGCCCGGACAGGGGGCTAGAGACCCAGTACTTC. J is TRBJ2-5 and V is TRBV27, with 11 bases aligning to TRBD1. The ends lost 6 bases at V and 4 bases at J; junction bases unmatched: 7. The CDR3 extends over 15 amino acids. In germline, CDR1 is MNHEY, CDR2 SMNVEV (reference sequence).

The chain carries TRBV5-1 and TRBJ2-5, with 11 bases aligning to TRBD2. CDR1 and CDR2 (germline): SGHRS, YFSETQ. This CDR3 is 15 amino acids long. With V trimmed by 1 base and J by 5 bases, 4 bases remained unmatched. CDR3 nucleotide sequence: TGCGCCAGCAGCTTGAATAGCGGGAGGGGGGAGACCCAGTACTTC. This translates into CASSLNSGRGETQYF.

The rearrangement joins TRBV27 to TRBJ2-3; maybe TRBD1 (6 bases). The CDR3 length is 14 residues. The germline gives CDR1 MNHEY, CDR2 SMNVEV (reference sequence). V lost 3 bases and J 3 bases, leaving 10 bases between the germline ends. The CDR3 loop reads CASSFRGGTDTQYF. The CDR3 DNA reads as TGTGCCAGCAGTTTCAGGGGCGGTACAGATACGCAGTATTTT.

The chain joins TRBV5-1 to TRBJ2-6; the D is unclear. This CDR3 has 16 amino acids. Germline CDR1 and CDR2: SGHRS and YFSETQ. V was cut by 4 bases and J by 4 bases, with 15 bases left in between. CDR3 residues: CASSEWTSVGANVLTF. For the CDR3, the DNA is TGCGCCAGCAGCGAATGGACGTCGGTCGGGGCCAACGTCCTGACTTTC.

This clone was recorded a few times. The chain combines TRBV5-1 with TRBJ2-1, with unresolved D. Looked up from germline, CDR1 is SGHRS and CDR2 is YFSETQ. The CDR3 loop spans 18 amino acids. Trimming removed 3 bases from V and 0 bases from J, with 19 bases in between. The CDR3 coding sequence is TGCGCCAGCAGCTCAAGAGGTAGGCGACTTGACTCCTACAATGAGCAGTTCTTC. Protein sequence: CASSSRGRRLDSYNEQFF.

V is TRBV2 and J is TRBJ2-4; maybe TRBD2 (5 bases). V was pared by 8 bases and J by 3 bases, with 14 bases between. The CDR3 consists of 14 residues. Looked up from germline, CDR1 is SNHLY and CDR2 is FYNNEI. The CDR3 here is CASRWVSGKNIQYF. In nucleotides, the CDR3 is TGTGCCAGCCGATGGGTGAGCGGCAAAAACATTCAGTACTTC.

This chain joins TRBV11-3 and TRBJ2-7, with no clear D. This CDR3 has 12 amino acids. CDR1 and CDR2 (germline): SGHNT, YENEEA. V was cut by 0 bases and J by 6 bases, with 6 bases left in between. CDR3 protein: CASSLERSEQYF. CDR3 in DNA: TGTGCCAGCAGCTTAGAGCGGAGCGAGCAGTACTTC.

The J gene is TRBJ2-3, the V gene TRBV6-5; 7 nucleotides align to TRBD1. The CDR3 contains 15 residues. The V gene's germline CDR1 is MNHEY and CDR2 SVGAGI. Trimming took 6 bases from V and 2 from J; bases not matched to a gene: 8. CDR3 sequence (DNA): TGTGCCAGCAGAACGGGTCAGGGGGACACAGATACGCAGTATTTT. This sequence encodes CASRTGQGDTDTQYF.

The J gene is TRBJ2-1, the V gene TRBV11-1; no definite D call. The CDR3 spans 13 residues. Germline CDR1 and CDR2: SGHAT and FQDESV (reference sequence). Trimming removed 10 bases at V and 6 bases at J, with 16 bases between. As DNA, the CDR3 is TGTGCCACCCGGGCCCCGGTGCGCAATGAGCAGTTCTTC. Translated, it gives CATRAPVRNEQFF.

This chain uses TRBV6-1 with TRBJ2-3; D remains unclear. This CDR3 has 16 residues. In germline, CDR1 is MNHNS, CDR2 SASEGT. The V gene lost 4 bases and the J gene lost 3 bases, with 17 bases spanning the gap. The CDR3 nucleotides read TGTGCCAGCAGTGCAACGAGCGCCACTGGGACAGATACGCAGTATTTT. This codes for CASSATSATGTDTQYF.

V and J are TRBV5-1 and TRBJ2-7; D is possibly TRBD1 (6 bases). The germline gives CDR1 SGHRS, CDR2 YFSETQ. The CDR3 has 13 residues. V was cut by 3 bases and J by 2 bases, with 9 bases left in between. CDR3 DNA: TGCGCCAGCAGCTCTGGACAGCCCTACGAGCAGTACTTC. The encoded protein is CASSSGQPYEQYF. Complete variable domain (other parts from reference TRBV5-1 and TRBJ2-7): KAGVTQTPRYLIKTRGQQVTLSCSPISGHRSVSWYQQTPGQGLQFLFEYFSETQRNKGNFPGRFSGRQFSNSRSEMNVSTLELGDSALYLCASSSGQPYEQYFGPGTRLTVT.

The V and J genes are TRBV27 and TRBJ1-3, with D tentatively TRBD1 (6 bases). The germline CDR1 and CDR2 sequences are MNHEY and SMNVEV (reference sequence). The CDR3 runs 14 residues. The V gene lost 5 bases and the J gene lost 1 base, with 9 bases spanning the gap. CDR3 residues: CASSLTGSGNTIYF. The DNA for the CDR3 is TGTGCCAGCAGTCTGACAGGTTCTGGAAACACCATATATTTT.